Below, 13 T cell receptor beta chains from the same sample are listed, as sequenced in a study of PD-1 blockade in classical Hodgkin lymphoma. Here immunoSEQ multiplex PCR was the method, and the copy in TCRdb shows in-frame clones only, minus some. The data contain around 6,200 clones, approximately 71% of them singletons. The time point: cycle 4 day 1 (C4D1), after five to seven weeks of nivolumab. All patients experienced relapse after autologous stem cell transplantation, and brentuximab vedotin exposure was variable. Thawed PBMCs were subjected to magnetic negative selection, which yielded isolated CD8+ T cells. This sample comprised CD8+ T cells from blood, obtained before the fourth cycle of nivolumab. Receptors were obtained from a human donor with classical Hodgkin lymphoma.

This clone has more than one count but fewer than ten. This CDR3 is CASSLFGGGQYSGNTIYF. The CDR3 nucleotides are TGTGCCAGCAGCTTATTTGGTGGTGGGCAGTACTCTGGAAACACCATATATTTT. J is TRBJ1-3 and V is TRBV11-2; no definite D call. V dropped 2 bases and J dropped 0 bases, with 17 bases sitting between them. The CDR3 has 18 amino acids. Germline CDR1 and CDR2: SGHAT and FQNNGV.

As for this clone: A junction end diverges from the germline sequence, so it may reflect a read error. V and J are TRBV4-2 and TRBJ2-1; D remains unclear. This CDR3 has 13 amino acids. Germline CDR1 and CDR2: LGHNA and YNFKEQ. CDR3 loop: CASSQGIYYEQFF. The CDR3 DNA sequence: TGTGCCAGCAGCCAAGGGATCTACTATGAGCAGTTCTTC.

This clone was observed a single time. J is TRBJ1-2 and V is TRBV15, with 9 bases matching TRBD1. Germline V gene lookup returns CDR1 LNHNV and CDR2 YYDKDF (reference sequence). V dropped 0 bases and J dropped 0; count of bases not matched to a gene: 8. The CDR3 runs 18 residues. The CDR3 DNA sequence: TGTGCCACCAGCAGAGATATGACAGGGGGACGACCTAACTATGGCTACACCTTC. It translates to CATSRDMTGGRPNYGYTF.

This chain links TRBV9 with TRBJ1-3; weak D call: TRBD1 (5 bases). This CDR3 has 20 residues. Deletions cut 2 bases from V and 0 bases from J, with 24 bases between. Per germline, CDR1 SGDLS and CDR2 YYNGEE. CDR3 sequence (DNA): TGTGCCAGCAGCGTTACTTGGGACCGCCCTGCAGGGTTCTCTGGAAACACCATATATTTT. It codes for CASSVTWDRPAGFSGNTIYF.

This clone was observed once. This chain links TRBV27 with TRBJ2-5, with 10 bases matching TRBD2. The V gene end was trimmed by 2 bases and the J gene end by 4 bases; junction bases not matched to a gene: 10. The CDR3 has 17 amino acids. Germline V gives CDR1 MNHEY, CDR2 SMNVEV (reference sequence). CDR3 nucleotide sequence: TGTGCCAGCAGTTTAAGGCTAGCGGGAGCGGGGGGAGAGACCCAGTACTTC. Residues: CASSLRLAGAGGETQYF.

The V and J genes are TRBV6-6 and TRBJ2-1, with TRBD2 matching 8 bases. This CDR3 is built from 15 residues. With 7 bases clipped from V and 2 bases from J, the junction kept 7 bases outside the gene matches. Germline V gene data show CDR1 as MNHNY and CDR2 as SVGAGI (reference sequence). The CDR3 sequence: CASISGSAPYNEQFF. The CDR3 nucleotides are TGTGCCAGCATCAGCGGGAGTGCGCCCTACAATGAGCAGTTCTTC.

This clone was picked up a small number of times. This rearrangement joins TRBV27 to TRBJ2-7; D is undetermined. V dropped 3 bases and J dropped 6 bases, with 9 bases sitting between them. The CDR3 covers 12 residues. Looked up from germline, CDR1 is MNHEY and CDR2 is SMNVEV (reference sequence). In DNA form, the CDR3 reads TGTGCCAGCAGTTTCGTTGGGTTCGAGCAGTACTTC. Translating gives CASSFVGFEQYF.

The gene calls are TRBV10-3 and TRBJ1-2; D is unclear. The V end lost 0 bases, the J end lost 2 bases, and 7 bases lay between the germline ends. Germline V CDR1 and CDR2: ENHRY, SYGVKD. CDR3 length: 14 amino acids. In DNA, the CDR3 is TGTGCCATCAGTGAGTCGACCCTCAACTATGGCTACACCTTC. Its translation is CAISESTLNYGYTF.

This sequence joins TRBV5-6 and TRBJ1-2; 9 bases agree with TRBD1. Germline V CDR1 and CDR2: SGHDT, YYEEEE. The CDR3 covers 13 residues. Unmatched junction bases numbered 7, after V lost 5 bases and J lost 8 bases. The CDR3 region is CASRSGTGKGYTF. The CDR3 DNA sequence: TGTGCCAGCAGGTCCGGGACAGGGAAGGGCTACACCTTC.

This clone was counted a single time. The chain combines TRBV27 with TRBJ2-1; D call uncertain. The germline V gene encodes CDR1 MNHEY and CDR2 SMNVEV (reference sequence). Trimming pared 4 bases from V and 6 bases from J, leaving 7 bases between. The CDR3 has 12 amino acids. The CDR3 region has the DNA TGTGCCAGCAGTTGGGGTACCAATGAGCAGTTCTTC. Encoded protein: CASSWGTNEQFF.

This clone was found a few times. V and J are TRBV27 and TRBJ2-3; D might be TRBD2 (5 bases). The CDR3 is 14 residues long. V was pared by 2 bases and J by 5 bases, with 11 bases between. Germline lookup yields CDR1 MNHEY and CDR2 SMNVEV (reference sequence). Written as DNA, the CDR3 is TGTGCCAGCAGTTTAGAGGGCTATCTAGATACGCAGTATTTT. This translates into CASSLEGYLDTQYF.

The CDR3 nucleotides are TGTGCCAGCAGCCACATGGGGGGTAGCGCGGATGAAGCTTTCTTT. This codes for CASSHMGGSADEAFF. This sequence joins TRBV7-8 and TRBJ1-1; D is possibly TRBD1 (5 bases). V was cut by 5 bases and J by 7 bases, with 20 bases left in between. The CDR3 runs to 15 residues. Germline V gene sequence: CDR1 SGHVS, CDR2 FQNEAQ.

The CDR3 region is CASSLLNRGNTEAFF. CDR3 DNA sequence: TGTGCCAGCAGCCTACTGAACAGGGGGAACACTGAAGCTTTCTTT. This chain links TRBV4-2 with TRBJ1-1; 7 positions match TRBD1. Germline loops: CDR1 LGHNA, CDR2 YNFKEQ. This CDR3 contains 15 residues. The trim removed 4 bases at V and 1 base at J, leaving 6 bases unmatched.